These 27 T cell receptor beta chains were sequenced from one sample in a study of CD8 T cells in ankylosing spondylitis. TCRdb processed the 5' RACE reads anew with MiXCR; each CDR3 protein has one entry. Among approximately 39,000 distinct CDR3 sequences listed, 9.5% to 11% were seen once. The sample consisted of synovial fluid, either unsorted or a sorted T cell fraction (not recorded which). Every receptor here comes from a male donor with ankylosing spondylitis.

The chain employs TRBV4-3 and TRBJ2-1, with TRBD2 identical over 7 bases. The J segment lost 8 bases and the V segment lost 1 base, leaving 5 bases of the junction unmatched. The V gene's germline CDR1 is LGHNA and CDR2 YSLEER. The length of the CDR3 is 14 residues. The CDR3 coding sequence is TGCGCCAGCAGCCAAGCCGGGGGGTGGGATGAGCAGTTCTTC. This gives the protein CASSQAGGWDEQFF.

This clonotype appeared many times. The chain couples TRBV27 to TRBJ1-5, with D hard to call. This CDR3 spans 13 amino acids. The V and J ends lost 3 bases and 5 bases respectively, with 8 bases between them. Germline values: CDR1 MNHEY, CDR2 SMNVEV (reference sequence). DNA of the CDR3: TGTGCCAGCAGTTTTGGCATTTATCAGCCCCAGCATTTT. As protein: CASSFGIYQPQHF.

This clonotype occurred many times. This chain joins TRBV29-1 and TRBJ2-7; 9 nucleotides align to TRBD1. The CDR3 spans 12 residues. CDR1 is SQVTM, CDR2 ANQGSEA, per germline. V shed 7 bases and J 6 bases; nucleotides not matched to a gene: 7. CDR3 region: CSAGQGFVEQYF. The CDR3 DNA is TGCAGCGCTGGACAGGGGTTCGTCGAGCAGTACTTC.

The V call is TRBV27, the J call TRBJ2-2, with D perhaps assigned TRBD1 or TRBD2 (5 bases each). Germline V gene sequence: CDR1 MNHEY, CDR2 SMNVEV (reference sequence). V gave up 8 bases and J gave up 0 bases, with 7 bases separating them. The CDR3 is 13 residues long. Here the CDR3 DNA reads TGTGCCAGCGGGGGAACGAACACCGGGGAGCTGTTTTTT. Translated: CASGGTNTGELFF.

The CDR3: CASRISTELGAETQYF. The CDR3 coding sequence is TGTGCCAGCAGAATATCGACGGAGCTCGGGGCAGAGACCCAGTACTTC. V usage is TRBV28 and J usage is TRBJ2-5; the D gene could be TRBD1 or TRBD2 (5 bases each). From germline, CDR1 is MDHEN and CDR2 SYDVKM. V gave up 6 bases and J gave up 4 bases, with 21 bases separating them. The CDR3 is made up of 16 amino acids.

The table lists this clonotype with many counts. V gene TRBV7-2 combines with J gene TRBJ2-1; a possible D gene is TRBD1 (6 bases). Trimming took 0 bases from V and 9 from J, leaving 27 bases between them. The CDR3 is 19 residues long. Per the germline V gene, CDR1 is SGHTA and CDR2 is FQGNSA. The CDR3 protein is CASSLARTLDPKLGGEQFF. The CDR3 DNA sequence: TGTGCCAGCAGCTTAGCGAGAACACTAGACCCAAAGTTAGGGGGTGAGCAGTTCTTC.

The gene calls are TRBV2 and TRBJ2-3; D is unclear. V was trimmed by 7 bases and J by 0 bases, leaving 11 bases between them. This CDR3 is 14 amino acids long. The germline V gene has CDR1 SNHLY and CDR2 FYNNEI. The CDR3 DNA sequence: TGTGCCAGCAACCCAGGAGCTAGCACAGATACGCAGTATTTT. Its protein product is CASNPGASTDTQYF. The full variable domain, with the rest looked up from reference TRBV2 and TRBJ2-3, is EPEVTQTPSHQVTQMGQEVILRCVPISNHLYFYWYRQILGQKVEFLVSFYNNEISEKSEIFDDQFSVERPDGSNFTLKIRSTKLEDSAMYFCASNPGASTDTQYFGPGTRLTVL.

This clonotype showed up just a few times. V and J are TRBV11-2 and TRBJ2-7, with D uncertain. The CDR3 contains 13 residues. The germline gives CDR1 SGHAT, CDR2 FQNNGV. V was trimmed by 4 bases and J by 2 bases, leaving 9 bases between them. In DNA, the CDR3 is TGTGCCAGCAGCTCCTACTGGGCCTACGAGCAGTACTTC. This translates into CASSSYWAYEQYF.

There are a few counts of this clonotype. This chain joins TRBV11-2 and TRBJ2-4; D is ambiguous. Trimming removed 1 base from V and 2 bases from J, with 15 bases in between. The CDR3 spans 17 residues. Germline V gene sequence: CDR1 SGHAT, CDR2 FQNNGV. DNA for the CDR3: TGTGCCAGCAGCTTAGGGCCCTATGTCTTTCCCAAAAACATTCAGTACTTC. Translation gives CASSLGPYVFPKNIQYF. The full variable domain, its missing parts supplied by reference TRBV11-2 and TRBJ2-4, is EAGVAQSPRYKIIEKRQSVAFWCNPISGHATLYWYQQILGQGPKLLIQFQNNGVVDDSQLPKDRFSAERLKGVDSTLKIQPAKLEDSAVYLCASSLGPYVFPKNIQYFGAGTRLSVL.

The gene calls are TRBV9 and TRBJ2-1; 13 positions match TRBD2. CDR1 is SGDLS and CDR2 is YYNGEE in the germline V gene. Trimming removed 4 bases from V and 4 bases from J; junction bases left unmatched: 5. CDR3 length equals 16 residues. This CDR3 is CASSRTSGSRYNEQFF. The DNA of the CDR3 is TGTGCCAGCAGCCGGACTAGCGGGAGCAGGTACAATGAGCAGTTCTTC.

This chain links TRBV7-2 with TRBJ1-5; D unresolved. V lost 0 bases and J 4 bases, leaving 4 bases between the germline ends. Germline V gives CDR1 SGHTA, CDR2 FQGNSA. The CDR3 runs 13 residues. The CDR3 is CASSLAENQPQHF. In DNA form, the CDR3 reads TGTGCCAGCAGCTTAGCAGAGAATCAGCCCCAGCATTTT.

This clonotype has only a few counts. The chain has TRBV12-3 or TRBV12-4 and TRBJ1-1; no clear D gene. The V and J ends lost 3 bases and 3 bases respectively, with 8 bases between them. This CDR3 contains 13 residues. CDR3 sequence (DNA): TGTGCCAGCAGTTTTTTCCGGGACACTGAAGCTTTCTTT. Translation: CASSFFRDTEAFF.

CDR3 DNA: TGTGCCACCACCCCGGGACTCCCCTACAATGAGCAGTTCTTC. Encoded protein: CATTPGLPYNEQFF. The chain has TRBV15 and TRBJ2-1, with D tentatively TRBD2 (6 bases). Looked up from germline, CDR1 is LNHNV and CDR2 is YYDKDF (reference sequence). The CDR3 runs 14 residues. V was trimmed by 7 bases and J by 2 bases, leaving 12 bases between them.

This clonotype was found a few times. The rearrangement links TRBV29-1 to TRBJ2-3, with D perhaps matching TRBD2 (6 bases). The CDR3 is 15 residues long. Deletions cut 7 bases from V and 3 bases from J, with 20 bases between. Germline lookup yields CDR1 SQVTM and CDR2 ANQGSEA. CDR3 amino acids: CSAAMVRLGTDTQYF. The CDR3 coding sequence is TGCAGCGCTGCCATGGTGCGACTAGGGACAGATACGCAGTATTTT.

The CDR3 region has the DNA TGTGCCAGCAGCGACCCCCTCGGGAGGAGGAACAATGAGCAGTTCTTC. Translated, it gives CASSDPLGRRNNEQFF. The rearrangement joins TRBV7-6 to TRBJ2-1, with 7 bases fitting TRBD2. This CDR3 contains 16 residues. Germline V lookup: CDR1 SGHVS, CDR2 FNYEAQ. V gave up 5 bases and J gave up 5 bases; unmatched junction bases: 12.

This clonotype was seen only a few times. V usage is TRBV7-2 and J usage is TRBJ2-1; TRBD2 matches 12 bases. Germline V gene lookup returns CDR1 SGHTA and CDR2 FQGNSA. V dropped 5 bases and J dropped 6; count of bases not matched to a gene: 5. The CDR3 consists of 15 residues. The CDR3 protein is CASSPTSGRSNEQFF. The CDR3, as DNA: TGTGCCAGCAGCCCGACTAGCGGGAGATCCAATGAGCAGTTCTTC. Based on the CDR3 plus reference TRBV7-2 and TRBJ2-1, the full variable domain is GAGVSQSPSNKVTEKGKDVELRCDPISGHTALYWYRQSLGQGLEFLIYFQGNSAPDKSGLPSDRFSAERTGGSVSTLTIQRTQQEDSAVYLCASSPTSGRSNEQFFGPGTRLTVL.

This clonotype was recorded only once. This rearrangement joins TRBV11-3 to TRBJ2-7, with 8 bases that match TRBD2. V shed 0 bases, J shed 5 bases, and the junction held 3 bases outside the gene matches. CDR3 length equals 14 residues. Germline assignment: CDR1 SGHNT and CDR2 YENEEA. The CDR3 is CASSLELAANEQYF. Written as DNA, the CDR3 is TGTGCCAGCAGCTTAGAACTAGCGGCTAACGAGCAGTACTTC.

In this sample, this clonotype turned up many times. The junction does not match germline at one end; this may be a read error. This chain uses TRBV19 with TRBJ2-1, with 8 bases fitting TRBD2. Germline assignment: CDR1 LNHDA and CDR2 SQIVND (reference sequence). This CDR3 has 15 residues. The CDR3 DNA reads TGTGCCAGTAGTAGGACTAGCCCCTTGTACAATGAACAGTTCTTC. This encodes CASSRTSPLYNEQFF. The entire variable domain, with the rest obtained from reference TRBV19 and TRBJ2-1, is as follows: DGGITQSPKYLFRKEGQNVTLSCEQNLNHDAMYWYRQDPGQGLRLIYYSQIVNDFQKGDIAEGYSVSREKKESFPLTVTSAQKNPTAFYLCASSRTSPLYNEQFFGPGTRLTVL.

This clonotype was seen repeatedly, ten times or more. This sequence joins TRBV12-5 and TRBJ2-7; a possible D gene is TRBD1 (6 bases). CDR1 and CDR2 from the germline V gene are LGHNT and FRNRAP. V lost 7 bases and J 0 bases, leaving 22 bases between the germline ends. This CDR3 contains 17 residues. CDR3 nucleotides: TGTGCTAGTGCCAAACAGGGTAGCGTCCGTTCCTCCTACGAGCAGTACTTC. Protein: CASAKQGSVRSSYEQYF.

This clonotype was observed many times. V gene TRBV5-5 combines with J gene TRBJ2-7, with unresolved D. V was shortened by 0 bases and J by 2 bases, with 15 bases between the two germline ends. Germline V CDR1 and CDR2: SGHKS, YYEKEE (reference sequence). The CDR3 is 16 amino acids. DNA of the CDR3: TGTGCCAGCAGCTTGGATCCGCGTCGGCTCCCCTACGAGCAGTACTTC. Translation gives CASSLDPRRLPYEQYF.

This clonotype was seen only a few times. The chain employs TRBV20-1 and TRBJ2-7; tentative D call: TRBD2 (6 bases). The length of the CDR3 is 16 residues. Germline V gene data show CDR1 as DFQATT and CDR2 as SNEGSKA (reference sequence). The germline V and J ends were trimmed by 0 bases and 2 bases, with 17 bases remaining between them. The CDR3: CSARDRTTGEAYEQYF. The DNA of the CDR3 is TGCAGTGCTAGAGATAGGACTACCGGTGAAGCCTACGAGCAGTACTTC.

In its sample, this clonotype was seen many times. The CDR3 loop reads CASSETGKGSYNEQFF. The CDR3 DNA follows: TGTGCCAGCAGTGAAACAGGGAAAGGTAGCTACAATGAGCAGTTCTTC. J is TRBJ2-1 and V is TRBV2; possible D gene TRBD1, 6 bases. This CDR3 spans 16 amino acids. Trimming took 2 bases from V and 3 from J, leaving 14 bases between them. CDR1 is SNHLY and CDR2 is FYNNEI in the germline V gene.

The genes are TRBV11-3 and TRBJ1-1; 7 nucleotides align to TRBD1. The trim removed 6 bases at V and 4 bases at J, leaving 8 bases unmatched. The CDR3 has 14 amino acids. CDR1 SGHNT and CDR2 YENEEA come from the germline V gene. The CDR3 reads CASSLTGWITEAFF. Written as DNA, the CDR3 is TGTGCCAGCAGTCTGACAGGGTGGATCACTGAAGCTTTCTTT.

This clonotype occurred a few times. The chain is built from TRBV12-3 or TRBV12-4 and TRBJ2-7, with TRBD1 matching over 7 bases. The CDR3 has 15 amino acids. The ends lost 6 bases at V and 8 bases at J; junction bases unmatched: 16. This CDR3 is CASSSRQGVGPQQYF. The CDR3 nucleotides are TGTGCCAGCAGCTCCAGACAGGGAGTCGGACCCCAGCAGTACTTC.

J is TRBJ2-7 and V is TRBV7-6; perhaps TRBD1 as D (6 bases). The CDR3 length is 15 residues. Germline V CDR1 and CDR2: SGHVS, FNYEAQ. The V end was cut by 4 bases, the J end by 4 bases, with 17 bases between. CDR3 nucleotides: TGTGCCAGCAGCTCTGGACAGAGCTCCCGATACGAGCAGTACTTC. Translation gives CASSSGQSSRYEQYF.

V usage is TRBV7-6 and J usage is TRBJ2-2; D is ambiguous. CDR1 and CDR2 from the germline V gene are SGHVS and FNYEAQ. V was pared by 1 base and J by 0 bases, with 6 bases between. The CDR3 totals 15 residues. CDR3 in amino acids: CASSLDRANTGELFF. CDR3 nucleotides: TGTGCCAGCAGCTTAGATAGGGCGAACACCGGGGAGCTGTTTTTT.

The chain links TRBV20-1 to TRBJ2-1, with 12 bases lining up with TRBD2. CDR3 length equals 17 residues. Trimming at V came to 6 bases and at J to 0 bases, leaving 9 bases not matched to a gene. CDR1 and CDR2 from the germline V gene are DFQATT and SNEGSKA (reference sequence). DNA for the CDR3: TGCAGTGCCATACTAGCGGGAGGATCCTACTCCTACAATGAGCAGTTCTTC. Its translation is CSAILAGGSYSYNEQFF.